In this sample, the clone carrying this T cell receptor (beta chain) turned up a few times. The CDR3 has 12 amino acids. The V gene's germline CDR1 is LNHDA and CDR2 SQIVND (reference sequence). V dropped 3 bases and J dropped 4 bases, with 5 bases sitting between them. This specimen comes from a study of type 1 and type 2 diabetes patients. The PCR template was genomic DNA. The TCR beta CDR3 region was amplified using 30 forward and 13 reverse primers. TCRdb fed the multiplex PCR reads into MiXCR, producing one record per CDR3 protein. The profile shows fewer than 350,000 distinct CDR3 sequences, around 50% of them singletons.

This TCR was recovered from a man younger than 30 with type 2 diabetes. Material for sequencing was peripheral blood mononuclear cells (PBMCs). The chain is built from TRBV19 and TRBJ2-3; D uncertain. The CDR3 loop is CASSIPPDTQYF. As DNA, the CDR3 is TGTGCCAGTAGTATCCCCCCAGATACGCAGTATTTT. Full variable domain (remainder filled in from reference TRBV19 and TRBJ2-3): DGGITQSPKYLFRKEGQNVTLSCEQNLNHDAMYWYRQDPGQGLRLIYYSQIVNDFQKGDIAEGYSVSREKKESFPLTVTSAQKNPTAFYLCASSIPPDTQYFGPGTRLTVL.